This entry describes one T cell receptor (beta chain). Its antigen is not known. V lost 7 bases and J lost 0, with 10 bases in between. Germline CDR1 is MNHEY and CDR2 is SMNVEV (reference sequence). The CDR3 contains 13 residues. The data belong to a study of radiotherapy plus CTLA-4 blockade in lung cancer. Study in general: For 15% to 20% of patients, objective responses occurred, and around 34% had disease control. Findings and caveats of the study: Early blood T cell clone dynamics, with interferon-beta, were reported to best predict response. Blood-borne expansion of tumor-derived TCR clones followed radiotherapy plus ipilimumab.

Assay used: immunoSEQ multiplex PCR; TCRdb lists only in-frame clones, some missing. The sample lists under 90,000 clones; approximately 79% were seen once. Chemo-refractory metastatic non-small-cell lung cancer patients underwent focal radiation alongside CTLA-4 blockade with ipilimumab. Here the sequenced sample was peripheral blood, taken from a patient treated with radiotherapy plus ipilimumab. The rearrangement uses TRBV27 and TRBJ2-7, with D maybe TRBD1 (5 bases). This TCR was recovered from a human donor with non-small cell lung cancer that progressed on radiotherapy plus ipilimumab. Here the CDR3 DNA reads TGTGCCAGCATGGGGCAAAGCTCCTACGAGCAGTACTTC. Amino acid sequence: CASMGQSSYEQYF.